Listed below are T cell receptor beta chains from one sample, sequenced in a study of Graves' ophthalmopathy and Graves' hyperthyroidism. TCRdb reanalysed the multiplex PCR reads using MiXCR and keeps one entry per CDR3 protein. The profile shows 680,000 or so distinct CDR3 sequences, 22% of them singletons. Material: peripheral blood. These receptors originate from a woman aged 18-30 years with stable Graves' hyperthyroidism. Some clones in this sample may be carry-over from other donors' samples. Both conserved end residues are part of each CDR3. A D gene is named only where the DNA matches it firmly. A clone size is listed for some rows: how often the clone was seen (once, few, many), or a class if it is expanded.

d_call	j_call	clone_size	v_call	cdr3_nt	cdr3_aa
TRBD1	TRBJ1-5	many	TRBV12-3/TRBV12-4	TGTGCCAGCACCGGGACAGGGGATAATCAGCCCCAGCATTTT	CASTGTGDNQPQHF
TRBD1	TRBJ1-2	many	TRBV4-1	TGCGCCAGCAGCCAAGGGGACAGGGAGTATGGTGGCTACACCTTC	CASSQGDREYGGYTF
TRBD2	TRBJ2-5	many	TRBV20-1	TGCAGTGCTAGCGCACTCGTGGGACTAGCGGGGGGAGAGACCCAGTACTTC	CSASALVGLAGGETQYF
.	TRBJ2-7	many	TRBV24-1	TGTGCCACCAGCCATAGCGGAGACTCCTACGAGCAGTACTTC	CATSHSGDSYEQYF
.	TRBJ2-7	once	TRBV24-1	TGTGCCACTAAAGGGGACACTGATGCGAGTTCCTACGAGCAGTACTTC	CATKGDTDASSYEQYF
.	TRBJ1-1	many	TRBV6-4	TGTGCCAGCGGCTGGGGCATAAACACTGAAGCTTTCTTT	CASGWGINTEAFF
.	TRBJ2-5	many	TRBV6-1	TGTGCCAGCAGTTCAGAGACCCAGTACTTC	CASSSETQYF
.	TRBJ1-2	many	TRBV6-1	TGTGCCAGCAGAAACGGGGGCAGCTATGGCTACACCTTC	CASRNGGSYGYTF
.	TRBJ1-6	many	TRBV6-1	TGTGCCAGCAGTGTGAGCTCCTATAATTCACCCCTCCACTTT	CASSVSSYNSPLHF
TRBD1	TRBJ1-2	.	TRBV24-1	TGTGCCACCAGTGATACTGGACAGGCCTCCTATGGCTACACCTTC	CATSDTGQASYGYTF
.	TRBJ1-5	many	TRBV4-2	TGTGCCAGCAGCCAAGATCGGGGGAATCAGCCCCAGCATTTT	CASSQDRGNQPQHF
.	TRBJ2-7	many	TRBV5-1	TGCGCCAGCAGCTTGGAGACAGCCTTCTACGAGCAGTACTTC	CASSLETAFYEQYF
.	TRBJ1-1	.	TRBV28	TGTGCCAGCAGTTTATTTGGACAACAAGCTTTT	CASSLFGQQAF
TRBD1	TRBJ2-7	few	TRBV14	TGTGCCAGCAGCCAAGGACAGGGTTGGCTCTACGAGCAGTACTTC	CASSQGQGWLYEQYF
.	TRBJ1-1	many	TRBV20-1	TGCAGTGCTAGTGACCCCTTGAGACAAAGGGACACTGAAGCTTTCTTT	CSASDPLRQRDTEAFF
.	TRBJ1-2	.	TRBV5-6	TGTGCCAGCAGCTTGGTGGCTCATTCGGGGGGCTACACCTTC	CASSLVAHSGGYTF
.	TRBJ2-7	.	TRBV27	TGTGCCAGCAGCTATGGGGGCCGTTCTTCCTACGAGCAGTACTTC	CASSYGGRSSYEQYF